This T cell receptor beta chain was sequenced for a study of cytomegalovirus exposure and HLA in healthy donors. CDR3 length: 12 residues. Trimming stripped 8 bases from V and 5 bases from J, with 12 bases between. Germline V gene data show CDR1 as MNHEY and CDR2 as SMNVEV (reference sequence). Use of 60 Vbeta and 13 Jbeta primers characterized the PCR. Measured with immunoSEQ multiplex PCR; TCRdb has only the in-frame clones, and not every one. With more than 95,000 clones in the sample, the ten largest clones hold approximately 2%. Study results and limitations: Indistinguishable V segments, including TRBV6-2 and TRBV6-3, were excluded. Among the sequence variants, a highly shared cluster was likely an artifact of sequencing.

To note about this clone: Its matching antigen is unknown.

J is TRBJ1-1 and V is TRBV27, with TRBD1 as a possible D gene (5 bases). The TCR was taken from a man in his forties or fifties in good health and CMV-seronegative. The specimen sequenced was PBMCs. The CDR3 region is CASERGSTEAFF. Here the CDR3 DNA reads TGTGCCAGCGAAAGGGGATCGACTGAAGCTTTCTTT.